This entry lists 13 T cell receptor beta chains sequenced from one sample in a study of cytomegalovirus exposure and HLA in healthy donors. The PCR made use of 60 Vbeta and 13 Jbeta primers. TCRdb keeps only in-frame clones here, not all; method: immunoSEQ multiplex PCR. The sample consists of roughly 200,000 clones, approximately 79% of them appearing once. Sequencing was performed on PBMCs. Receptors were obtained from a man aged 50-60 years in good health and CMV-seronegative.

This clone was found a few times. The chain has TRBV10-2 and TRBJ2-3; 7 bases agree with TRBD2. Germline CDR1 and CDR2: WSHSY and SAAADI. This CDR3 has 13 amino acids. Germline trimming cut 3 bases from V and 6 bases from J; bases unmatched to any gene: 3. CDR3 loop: CASSDGGVDTQYF. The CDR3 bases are TGCGCCAGCAGTGATGGGGGGGTGGATACGCAGTATTTT.

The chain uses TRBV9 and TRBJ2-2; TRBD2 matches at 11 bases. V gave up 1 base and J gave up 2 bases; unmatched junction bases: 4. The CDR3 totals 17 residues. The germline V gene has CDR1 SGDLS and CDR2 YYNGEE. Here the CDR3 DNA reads TGTGCCAGCAGCGTATTAGGGACTAGCGGAAACACCGGGGAGCTGTTTTTT. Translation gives CASSVLGTSGNTGELFF.

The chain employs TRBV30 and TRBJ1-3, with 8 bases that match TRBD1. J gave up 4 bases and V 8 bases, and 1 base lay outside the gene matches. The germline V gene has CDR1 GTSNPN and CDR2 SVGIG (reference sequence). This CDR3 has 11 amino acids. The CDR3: CAGTGGNTIYF. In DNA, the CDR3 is TGTGCCGGGACAGGAGGAAACACCATATATTTT.

CDR3 bases: TGTGCCAGCAGACACCGGGACTTAGGATCCTACGAGCAGTACTTC. This codes for CASRHRDLGSYEQYF. This chain links TRBV2 with TRBJ2-7, with D perhaps matching TRBD2 (6 bases). Germline loops: CDR1 SNHLY, CDR2 FYNNEI. V shed 6 bases and J shed 1 base, with 16 bases lying between them. The CDR3 extends over 15 amino acids.

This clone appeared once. In DNA, the CDR3 is TGTGCCAGCAGTCCGGAGCGCGGGAACATTCAGTACTTC. Translating gives CASSPERGNIQYF. The V call is TRBV27, the J call TRBJ2-4; possibly TRBD2 for D (5 bases). The CDR3 is 13 residues long. V was pared by 5 bases and J by 7 bases, with 12 bases between. The germline V gene has CDR1 MNHEY and CDR2 SMNVEV (reference sequence).

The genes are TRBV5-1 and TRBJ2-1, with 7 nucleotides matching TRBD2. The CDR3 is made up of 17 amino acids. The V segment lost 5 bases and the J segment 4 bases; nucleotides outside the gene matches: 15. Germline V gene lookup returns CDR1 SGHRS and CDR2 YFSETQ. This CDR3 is CASRRLAAPSGYNEQFF. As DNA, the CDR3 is TGCGCCAGCAGGCGGCTAGCGGCCCCGAGCGGGTACAATGAGCAGTTCTTC.

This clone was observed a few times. The CDR3 nucleotides read TGTGCCATCCGGTCGAGCTCCTACAATGAGCAGTTCTTC. It encodes CAIRSSSYNEQFF. The J gene is TRBJ2-1, the V gene TRBV19, with D unresolved. Between the trimmed V and J ends, which lost 10 bases and 0 bases, there was a span of 10 bases. Germline values: CDR1 LNHDA, CDR2 SQIVND (reference sequence). CDR3 length: 13 amino acids.

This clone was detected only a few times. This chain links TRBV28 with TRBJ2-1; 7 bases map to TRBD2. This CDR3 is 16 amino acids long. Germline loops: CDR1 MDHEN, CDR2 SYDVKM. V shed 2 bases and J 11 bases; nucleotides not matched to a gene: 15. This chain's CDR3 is CASSLRRESSILQQFF. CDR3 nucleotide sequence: TGTGCCAGCAGTTTAAGGCGGGAGTCTTCGATTTTGCAGCAGTTCTTC.

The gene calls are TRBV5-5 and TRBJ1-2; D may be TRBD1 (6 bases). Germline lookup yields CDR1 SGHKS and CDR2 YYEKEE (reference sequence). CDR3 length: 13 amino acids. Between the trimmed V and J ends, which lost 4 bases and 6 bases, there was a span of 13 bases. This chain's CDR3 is CASSLQGFDGYTF. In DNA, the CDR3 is TGTGCCAGCAGCCTCCAGGGGTTCGATGGCTACACCTTC.

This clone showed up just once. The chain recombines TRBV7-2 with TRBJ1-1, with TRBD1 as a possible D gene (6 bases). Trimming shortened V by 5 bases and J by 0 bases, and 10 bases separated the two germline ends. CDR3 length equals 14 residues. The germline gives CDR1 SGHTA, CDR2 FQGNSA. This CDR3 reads CASSDTGLNTEAFF. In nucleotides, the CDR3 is TGTGCCAGCAGCGATACAGGGCTGAACACTGAAGCTTTCTTT.

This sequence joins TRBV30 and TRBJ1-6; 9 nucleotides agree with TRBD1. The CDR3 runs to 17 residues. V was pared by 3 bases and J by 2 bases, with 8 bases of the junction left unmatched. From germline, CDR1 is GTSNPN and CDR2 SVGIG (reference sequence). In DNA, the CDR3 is TGTGCCTGGAGAAAAAGTACAGGGGGCGCCTATAATTCACCCCTCCACTTT. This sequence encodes CAWRKSTGGAYNSPLHF.

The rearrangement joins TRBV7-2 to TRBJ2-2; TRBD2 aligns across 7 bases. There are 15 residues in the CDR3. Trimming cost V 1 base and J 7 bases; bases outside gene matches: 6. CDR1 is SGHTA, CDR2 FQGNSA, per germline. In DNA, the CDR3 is TGTGCCAGCAGCTTAGTTCTAGCGGTTAGCGGGGAGCTGTTTTTT. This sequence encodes CASSLVLAVSGELFF.

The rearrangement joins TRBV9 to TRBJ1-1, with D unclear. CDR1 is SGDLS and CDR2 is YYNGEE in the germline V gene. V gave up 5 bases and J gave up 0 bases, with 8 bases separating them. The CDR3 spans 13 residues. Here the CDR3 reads CASSLQLNTEAFF. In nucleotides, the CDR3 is TGTGCCAGCAGTCTACAGTTGAACACTGAAGCTTTCTTT.